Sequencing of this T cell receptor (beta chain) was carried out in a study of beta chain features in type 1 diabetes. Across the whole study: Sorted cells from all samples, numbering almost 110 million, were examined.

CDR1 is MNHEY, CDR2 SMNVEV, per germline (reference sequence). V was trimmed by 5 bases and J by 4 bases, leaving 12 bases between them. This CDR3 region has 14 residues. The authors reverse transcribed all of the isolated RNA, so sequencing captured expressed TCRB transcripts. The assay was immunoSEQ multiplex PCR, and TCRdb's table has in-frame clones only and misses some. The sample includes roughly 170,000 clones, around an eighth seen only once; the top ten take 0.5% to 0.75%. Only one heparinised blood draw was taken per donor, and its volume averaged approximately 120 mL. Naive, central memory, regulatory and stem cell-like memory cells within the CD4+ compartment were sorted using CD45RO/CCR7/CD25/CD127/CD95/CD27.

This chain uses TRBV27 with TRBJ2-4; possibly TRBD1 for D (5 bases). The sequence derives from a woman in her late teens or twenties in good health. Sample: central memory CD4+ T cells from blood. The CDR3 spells CASSRDSPKNIQYF. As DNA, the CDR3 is TGTGCCAGCAGTCGTGACAGCCCTAAAAACATTCAGTACTTC.